This T cell receptor beta chain was captured by sequencing in a study of regulatory T cells in long-lasting Graves disease. Combining iRepertoire HTBI primers with Arm-PCR of CDR3 regions, the authors built TCR beta libraries. TCRdb re-called the multiplex PCR reads through MiXCR, storing one row per CDR3 protein. The table lists hundreds of thousands of distinct CDR3 sequences, about a fifth of them singletons. Time point in this sample: persistent/refractory GD, antithyroid drugs over 5 years with positive TRAb. From RNA extracted from PBMCs, the TCR library was made. From germline, CDR1 is SQVTM and CDR2 ANQGSEA. V was pared by 4 bases and J by 11 bases, with 14 bases between. The CDR3 is made up of 11 amino acids.

The rearrangement uses TRBV29-1 and TRBJ1-1; D gene ambiguous. The specimen comprised peripheral blood mononuclear cells (PBMCs), sampled when the disease was refractory, from a patient treated with antithyroid drugs. The clonotype comes from a female donor with Graves disease. This chain's CDR3 is CSVVTSRRAFF. The CDR3 DNA is TGCAGCGTTGTCACTAGCCGGCGGGCTTTCTTT.